Below, one T cell receptor (beta chain) is given with its context. The antigen is not known. Running of the assay took place at deep level. Produced via immunoSEQ multiplex PCR; TCRdb's table is partial and in-frame only. The sample holds millions of clones, about 95% seen once. V trimming: 5 bases; J trimming: 5 bases; junction bases outside the gene matches: 11. Per the germline V gene, CDR1 is LNHDA and CDR2 is SQIVND (reference sequence). The CDR3 covers 15 residues. These data are taken from a study of shared clonotypes between healthy human individuals. Study-level points and caveats: Researchers found naive subsets generally carried larger estimated richness than memory subsets. Clonotypes shared by all four donors outscored non-shared clonotypes in generation probability.

Every donor, a Caucasian adult, lived in Nashville, Tennessee. The specimen was naive CD4+ T cells sorted from blood. Subset denoted: CD45RA+ positively selected. The clonotype was recovered from a man aged 18-30 years in good health. The chain links TRBV19 to TRBJ2-7; 8 nucleotides line up with TRBD1. The CDR3 here is CASSSRTGLLDEQYF. The CDR3 nucleotides are TGTGCCAGTAGTTCACGGACAGGGTTGTTGGACGAGCAGTACTTC.